Sequencing of this TCR beta chain was carried out in a study of blood T cell repertoires in COVID-19. Background on the study: Acute and convalescent COVID-19 samples came from the United States, Italy and Spain. Nucleic acid was either cDNA or gDNA, and it came from T cells, B-cell-depleted T cells, or PBMCs.

Looked up from germline, CDR1 is SGHDT and CDR2 is YYEEEE. Losses at the gene ends were 4 bases for V and 2 bases for J; bases not matched to a gene: 15. CDR3 length: 17 residues. Per the study methods: Reference gene primer amplification gave nucleated cell count estimates. Generated by immunoSEQ multiplex PCR, the TCRdb table keeps only in-frame clones and is missing some. That table gives V, J and clone size, and the DNA gave D and trimming. The sample carries 240,000 or so clones, roughly 85% recorded once. Sequencing was done on a sample of peripheral blood. The J gene is TRBJ2-7, the V gene TRBV5-6, with 7 bases identical to TRBD2. This clonotype originated in a woman aged 18 to 35 with acute or convalescent COVID-19. As DNA, the CDR3 is TGTGCCAGCAGCAACCCCGGATTGCTAGCGGAAACCTACGAGCAGTACTTC. Encoded protein: CASSNPGLLAETYEQYF.